The T cell receptor beta chain described here comes from a study of shared clonotypes between healthy human individuals. The CDR3 has 15 amino acids. V was pared by 1 base and J by 7 bases, with 12 bases between. Germline CDR1 and CDR2: SGHRS and YFSETQ. Clones were read by immunoSEQ multiplex PCR, and TCRdb kept only the in-frame ones, dropping some. The data hold millions of clones, with roughly 92% observed a single time. This clone was found a few times. The specimen was naive CD4+ T cells sorted from blood. Subset described: CD45RA+ positively selected. The clonotype comes from a man younger than 30 in good health. The chain employs TRBV5-1 and TRBJ1-6, with unresolved D. CDR3 in DNA: TGCGCCAGCAGCTTGAGAACAGCTCCCAATTCACCCCTCCACTTT. Protein product: CASSLRTAPNSPLHF.